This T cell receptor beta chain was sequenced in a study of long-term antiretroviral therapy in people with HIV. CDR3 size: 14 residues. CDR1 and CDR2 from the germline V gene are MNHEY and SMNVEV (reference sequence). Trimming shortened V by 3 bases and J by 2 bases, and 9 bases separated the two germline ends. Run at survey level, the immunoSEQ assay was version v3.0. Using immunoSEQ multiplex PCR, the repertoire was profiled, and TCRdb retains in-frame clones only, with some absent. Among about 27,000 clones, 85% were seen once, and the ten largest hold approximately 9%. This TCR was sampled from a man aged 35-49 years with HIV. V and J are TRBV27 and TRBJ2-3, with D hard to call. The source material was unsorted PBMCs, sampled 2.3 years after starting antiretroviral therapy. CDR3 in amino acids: CASSLGSFTDTQYF. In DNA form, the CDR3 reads TGTGCCAGCAGTTTGGGATCGTTCACAGATACGCAGTATTTT.